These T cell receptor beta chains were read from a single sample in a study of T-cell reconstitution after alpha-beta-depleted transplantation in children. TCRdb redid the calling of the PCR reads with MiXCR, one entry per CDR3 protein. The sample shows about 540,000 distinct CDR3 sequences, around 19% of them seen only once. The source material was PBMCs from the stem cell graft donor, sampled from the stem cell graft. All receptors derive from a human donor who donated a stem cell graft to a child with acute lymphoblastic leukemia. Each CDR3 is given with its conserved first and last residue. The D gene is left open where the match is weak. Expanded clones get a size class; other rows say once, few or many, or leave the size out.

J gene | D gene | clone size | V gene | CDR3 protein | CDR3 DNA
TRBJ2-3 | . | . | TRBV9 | CASSLPGSSGPQNTQYF | TGTGCCAGCAGTCTCCCCGGCAGCAGCGGCCCGCAAAATACGCAGTATTTT
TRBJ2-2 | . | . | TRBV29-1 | CSVRLRPNTGELFF | TGCAGCGTTCGATTGCGGCCGAACACCGGGGAGCTGTTTTTT
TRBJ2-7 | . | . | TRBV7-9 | CASSSGDRSGEQYF | TGTGCCAGCAGCTCGGGCGACAGGTCGGGGGAGCAGTACTTC
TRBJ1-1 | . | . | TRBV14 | CASSQDQGWYLDRNTEAFF | TGTGCCAGCAGCCAAGACCAAGGTTGGTATTTGGACCGGAACACTGAAGCTTTCTTT
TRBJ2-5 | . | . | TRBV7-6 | CASSPARGSQETQYF | TGTGCCAGCAGCCCTGCGCGCGGTTCGCAAGAGACCCAGTACTTC
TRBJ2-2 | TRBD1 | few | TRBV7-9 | CASSPSVGQGNTGELFF | TGTGCCAGCAGCCCATCGGTCGGACAGGGAAACACCGGGGAGCTGTTTTTT
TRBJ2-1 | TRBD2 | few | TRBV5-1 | CASSLGRLAFTYNEQFF | TGCGCCAGCAGCTTGGGGCGACTAGCTTTTACCTACAATGAGCAGTTCTTC
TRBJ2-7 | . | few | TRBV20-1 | CSARDPLQQYF | TGCAGTGCTAGAGACCCTCTTCAGCAGTACTTC
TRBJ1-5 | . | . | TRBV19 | CASSIASGYQPQHF | TGTGCCAGTAGTATAGCTTCGGGGTATCAGCCCCAGCATTTT
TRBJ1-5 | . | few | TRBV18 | CASSPYGSNQPQHF | TGTGCCAGCTCACCATACGGCAGCAATCAGCCCCAGCATTTT
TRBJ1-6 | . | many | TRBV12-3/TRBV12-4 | CASKGGRYSYNSPLHF | TGTGCCAGCAAGGGAGGGCGATACTCCTATAATTCACCCCTCCACTTT
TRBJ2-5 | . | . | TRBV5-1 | CASSPGTVKETHYF | TGCGCCAGCAGCCCCGGGACTGTAAAAGAGACCCATTACTTC
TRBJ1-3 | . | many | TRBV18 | CASSLQGSGNTIYF | TGTGCCAGCTCGCTACAGGGATCTGGAAACACCATATATTTT
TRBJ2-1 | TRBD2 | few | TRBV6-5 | CASSHAGTSVDEQFF | TGTGCCAGCAGCCACGCGGGGACTAGCGTTGATGAGCAGTTCTTC
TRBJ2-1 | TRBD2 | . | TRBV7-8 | CASSVPGLADISYNEQFF | TGTGCCAGCAGCGTCCCGGGACTAGCTGATATATCCTACAATGAGCAGTTCTTC
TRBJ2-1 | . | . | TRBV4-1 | CASSQPALRGGVNEQFF | TGCGCCAGCAGCCAACCCGCTCTCCGTGGGGGTGTTAATGAGCAGTTCTTC
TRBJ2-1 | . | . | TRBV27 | CASSLYISIGYNEQFF | TGTGCCAGCAGTTTATACATCTCAATAGGGTACAATGAGCAGTTCTTC
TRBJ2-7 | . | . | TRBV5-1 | CASSPGGVAYEQYF | TGCGCCAGCAGTCCCGGCGGGGTTGCCTACGAGCAGTACTTC